Presented here are 15 T cell receptor beta chains from one specimen sequenced in a study of monozygotic twins with cystic fibrosis. Profiled with immunoSEQ multiplex PCR; TCRdb holds only in-frame clones, not every one. The table includes over 9,500 clones, approximately 85% detected once. Material for sequencing was blood. All receptors come from a man younger than 30 with cystic fibrosis.

This chain connects TRBV29-1 to TRBJ2-7, with D uncertain. Trimming pared 7 bases from V and 3 bases from J, leaving 10 bases between. The CDR3 covers 11 residues. CDR1 is SQVTM and CDR2 is ANQGSEA in the germline V gene. As DNA, the CDR3 is TGCAGCGGGGAAATGGACTACGAGCAGTACTTC. Translation gives CSGEMDYEQYF.

The chain couples TRBV4-3 to TRBJ2-3; TRBD2 agrees at 8 bases. The CDR3 runs 14 residues. Germline trimming cut 4 bases from V and 5 bases from J; bases unmatched to any gene: 5. Germline V gene sequence: CDR1 LGHNA, CDR2 YSLEER. CDR3 amino acids: CASSRTSKGDTQYF. Written as DNA, the CDR3 is TGCGCCAGCAGCCGGACTAGCAAAGGAGATACGCAGTATTTT.

The rearrangement joins TRBV29-1 to TRBJ1-1, with D unresolved. CDR3 length: 10 amino acids. Germline-derived CDR1 and CDR2 are SQVTM and ANQGSEA. Trimming left V 4 bases short and J 5 bases short, with 5 bases between. Here the CDR3 DNA reads TGCAGCGTTGGTGGGACTGAAGCTTTCTTT. It specifies CSVGGTEAFF.

The V call is TRBV28, the J call TRBJ2-7; tentatively, D is TRBD1 (6 bases). V was shortened by 4 bases and J by 4 bases, with 14 bases between the two germline ends. The CDR3 runs to 14 residues. Per the germline V gene, CDR1 is MDHEN and CDR2 is SYDVKM. The CDR3 loop reads CASSSRQVLYEQYF. The DNA for the CDR3 is TGTGCCAGCAGTTCCAGACAGGTCCTGTACGAGCAGTACTTC.

V usage is TRBV7-9 and J usage is TRBJ2-4; D tentatively fits TRBD1 or TRBD2 (6 bases each). In germline, CDR1 is SEHNR, CDR2 FQNEAQ (reference sequence). V dropped 4 bases and J dropped 0 bases, with 22 bases sitting between them. The CDR3 contains 19 residues. The DNA of the CDR3 is TGTGCCAGCAGCTCTAGTCCGGTGGGGGGCGGTACAGCCAAAAACATTCAGTACTTC. Its protein is CASSSSPVGGGTAKNIQYF.

J is TRBJ2-3 and V is TRBV19; D unclear. V lost 8 bases and J lost 5, with 8 bases in between. This CDR3 contains 11 residues. Looked up from germline, CDR1 is LNHDA and CDR2 is SQIVND (reference sequence). The CDR3 DNA reads as TGTGCCAGTCGGCGAGGAGATACGCAGTATTTT. It encodes CASRRGDTQYF.

The V and J genes are TRBV5-1 and TRBJ2-3; 8 bases map to TRBD1. The CDR3 covers 15 residues. Germline V gives CDR1 SGHRS, CDR2 YFSETQ. V shed 4 bases, J shed 4 bases, and the junction held 8 bases outside the gene matches. CDR3 protein: CASSPQGAESDTQYF. In DNA form, the CDR3 reads TGCGCCAGCAGCCCTCAGGGGGCAGAGTCAGATACGCAGTATTTT.

The V and J genes are TRBV5-3 and TRBJ1-1; perhaps TRBD1 as D (6 bases). TRBV5-3 is noted as an ORF with a role that remains uncertain. The CDR3 is 13 amino acids. V was trimmed by 0 bases and J by 5 bases, leaving 8 bases between them. The CDR3 here is CARSLDRDTEAFF. DNA for the CDR3: TGTGCCAGAAGCTTGGACAGGGATACTGAAGCTTTCTTT.

This clone appeared once. The chain joins TRBV4-3 to TRBJ2-7; a weak D match, TRBD2 (6 bases). Germline CDR1 and CDR2: LGHNA and YSLEER. The germline V and J ends were trimmed by 1 base and 3 bases, with 13 bases remaining between them. This CDR3 has 15 residues. The CDR3 spells CASSQGRDFFYEQYF. The DNA of the CDR3 is TGCGCCAGCAGCCAAGGCCGGGACTTTTTCTACGAGCAGTACTTC.

The V call is TRBV11-2, the J call TRBJ1-1; D gene unclear. CDR3 length: 13 amino acids. With 0 bases removed from V and 6 bases from J, the gap between germline ends came to 8 bases. The V gene's germline CDR1 is SGHAT and CDR2 FQNNGV. CDR3 residues: CASSLDPDAEAFF. In DNA, the CDR3 is TGTGCCAGCAGCTTAGATCCTGACGCTGAAGCTTTCTTT.

V usage is TRBV19 and J usage is TRBJ2-7, with TRBD1 matching over 10 bases. The CDR3 is 12 amino acids. The V gene end was trimmed by 8 bases and the J gene end by 6 bases; junction bases not matched to a gene: 4. CDR1 is LNHDA, CDR2 SQIVND, per germline (reference sequence). DNA of the CDR3: TGTGCCAGTTTCGGACAGGGGGGCGAGCAGTACTTC. Protein product: CASFGQGGEQYF.

This clone was seen once. The genes are TRBV6-6 and TRBJ1-3, with D possibly TRBD1 on 5 matching bases. The CDR3 totals 16 residues. Germline V gives CDR1 MNHNY, CDR2 SVGAGI (reference sequence). Trimming left V 0 bases short and J 3 bases short, with 12 bases between. The CDR3 DNA follows: TGTGCCAGCAGTTACTCGATCAGGGAGAGTGGAAACACCATATATTTT. Encoded protein: CASSYSIRESGNTIYF.

The rearrangement links TRBV7-9 to TRBJ2-5; the D is unclear. Germline CDR1 is SEHNR and CDR2 is FQNEAQ (reference sequence). The length of the CDR3 is 11 residues. Trimming shortened V by 5 bases and J by 3 bases, and 4 bases separated the two germline ends. The CDR3 coding sequence is TGTGCCAGCAGCGGCGAAGAGACCCAGTACTTC. Translating gives CASSGEETQYF.

The chain couples TRBV7-2 to TRBJ1-1, with no clear D. Trimming cost V 3 bases and J 5 bases, with 10 bases left between them. Germline V gene lookup returns CDR1 SGHTA and CDR2 FQGNSA. This CDR3 contains 13 residues. This CDR3 is CASSLESPTEAFF. Here the CDR3 DNA reads TGTGCCAGCAGCTTGGAATCTCCAACTGAAGCTTTCTTT.

The J gene is TRBJ1-4, the V gene TRBV5-4, with D perhaps TRBD1 (5 bases). CDR1 and CDR2 (germline): SGHNT, YYREEE (reference sequence). This CDR3 is 15 amino acids long. The V end lost 1 base, the J end lost 1 base, and 8 bases lay between the germline ends. CDR3 loop: CASSLQGKTNEKLFF. The CDR3 DNA reads as TGTGCCAGCAGCTTGCAGGGCAAAACTAATGAAAAACTGTTTTTT.